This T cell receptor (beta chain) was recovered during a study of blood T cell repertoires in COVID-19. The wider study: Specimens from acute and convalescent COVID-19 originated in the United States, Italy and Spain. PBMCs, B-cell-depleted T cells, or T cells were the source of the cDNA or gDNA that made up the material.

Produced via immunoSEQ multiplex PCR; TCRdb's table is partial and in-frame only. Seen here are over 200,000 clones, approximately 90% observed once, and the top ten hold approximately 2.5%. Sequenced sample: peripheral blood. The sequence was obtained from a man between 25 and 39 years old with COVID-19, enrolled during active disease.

The CDR3 spells CASSAEIAGGRNEQFF. DNA of the CDR3: TGTGCCAGCAGCGCCGAGATAGCGGGAGGGCGTAATGAGCAGTTCTTC. The chain couples TRBV11-2 to TRBJ2-1; 11 bases are shared with TRBD2. V was pared by 5 bases and J by 7 bases, with 10 bases of the junction left unmatched. This CDR3 is built from 16 residues. Germline CDR1 is SGHAT and CDR2 is FQNNGV.